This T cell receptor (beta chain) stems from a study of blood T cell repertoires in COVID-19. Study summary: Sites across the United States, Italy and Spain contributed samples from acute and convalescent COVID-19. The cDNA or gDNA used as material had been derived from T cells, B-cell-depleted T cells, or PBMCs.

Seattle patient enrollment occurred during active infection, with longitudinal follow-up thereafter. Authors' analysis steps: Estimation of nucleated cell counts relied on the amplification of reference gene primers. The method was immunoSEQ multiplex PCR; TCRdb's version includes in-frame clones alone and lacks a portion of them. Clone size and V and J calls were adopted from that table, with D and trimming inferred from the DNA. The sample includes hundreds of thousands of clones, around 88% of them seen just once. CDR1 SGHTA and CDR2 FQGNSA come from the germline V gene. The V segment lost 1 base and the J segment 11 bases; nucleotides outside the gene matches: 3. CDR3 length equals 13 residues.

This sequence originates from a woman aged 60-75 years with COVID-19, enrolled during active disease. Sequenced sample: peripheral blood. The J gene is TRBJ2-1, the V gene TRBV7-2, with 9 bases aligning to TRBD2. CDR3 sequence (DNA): TGTGCCAGCAGCTTAGTGACTAGCGGCCAGCAGTTCTTC. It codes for CASSLVTSGQQFF.